The 5 T cell receptor beta chains below come from one sample, sequenced in a study of blood T cell repertoires in COVID-19. The data were produced by immunoSEQ multiplex PCR, yet TCRdb's version contains in-frame clones alone and is incomplete. The sample shows approximately 230,000 clones, more than 70% of them seen only once. The sample comprised peripheral blood. These receptors were obtained from a woman aged 40 to 49 who had recovered from COVID-19.

V gene TRBV6-5 combines with J gene TRBJ1-2, with TRBD1 matching 10 bases. Germline V gene sequence: CDR1 MNHEY, CDR2 SVGAGI. V lost 4 bases and J lost 5; bases outside the gene matches: 7. The CDR3 totals 15 residues. CDR3 nucleotide sequence: TGTGCCAGCAGTTCCCAACGGACAGGGGGATATGGCTACACCTTC. This sequence encodes CASSSQRTGGYGYTF.

V usage is TRBV12-3 or TRBV12-4 and J usage is TRBJ2-1, with 7 nucleotides matching TRBD2. This CDR3 contains 13 residues. V lost 8 bases, J lost 4 bases, and 5 bases stayed unmatched. CDR3 nucleotides: TGTGCCAGCCGGGAGGCTATTTACAATGAGCAGTTCTTC. Translated, it gives CASREAIYNEQFF.

V usage is TRBV28 and J usage is TRBJ2-5; TRBD2 might be the D (6 bases). CDR1 and CDR2 (germline): MDHEN, SYDVKM. V was pared by 3 bases and J by 2 bases, with 13 bases between. CDR3 length equals 15 residues. DNA for the CDR3: TGTGCCAGCAGTTTTGGGCGGGGTGGACAAGAGACCCAGTACTTC. Encoded protein: CASSFGRGGQETQYF.

This clone turned up a few times. CDR3 loop: CASSFGGGRTDTQYF. CDR3 in DNA: TGCGCCAGCAGCTTTGGGGGGGGGCGCACAGATACGCAGTATTTT. The rearrangement uses TRBV5-1 and TRBJ2-3, with D tentatively TRBD2 (7 bases). Trimming stripped 2 bases from V and 1 base from J, with 11 bases between. The CDR3 totals 15 residues. The germline gives CDR1 SGHRS, CDR2 YFSETQ.

V usage is TRBV6-6 and J usage is TRBJ2-3; unclear D gene. Germline values: CDR1 MNHNY, CDR2 SVGAGI (reference sequence). The germline V and J ends were trimmed by 0 bases and 2 bases, with 9 bases remaining between them. CDR3 length equals 15 residues. The CDR3 is CASSYSYRYTDTQYF. CDR3 in DNA: TGTGCCAGCAGTTACTCGTACCGCTACACAGATACGCAGTATTTT.